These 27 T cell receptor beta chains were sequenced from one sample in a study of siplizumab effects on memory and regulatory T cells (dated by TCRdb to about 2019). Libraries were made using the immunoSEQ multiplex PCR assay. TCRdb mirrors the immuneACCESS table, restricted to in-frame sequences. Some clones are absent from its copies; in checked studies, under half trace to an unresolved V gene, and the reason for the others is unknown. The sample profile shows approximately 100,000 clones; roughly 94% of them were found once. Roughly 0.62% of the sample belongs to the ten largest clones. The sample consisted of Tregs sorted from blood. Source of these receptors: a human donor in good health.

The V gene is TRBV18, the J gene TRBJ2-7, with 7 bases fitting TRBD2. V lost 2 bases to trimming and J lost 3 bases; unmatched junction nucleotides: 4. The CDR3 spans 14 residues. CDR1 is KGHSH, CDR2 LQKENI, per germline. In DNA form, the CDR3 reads TGTGCCAGCTCACCAGTAGGGAGGGGCTACGAGCAGTACTTC. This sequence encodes CASSPVGRGYEQYF.

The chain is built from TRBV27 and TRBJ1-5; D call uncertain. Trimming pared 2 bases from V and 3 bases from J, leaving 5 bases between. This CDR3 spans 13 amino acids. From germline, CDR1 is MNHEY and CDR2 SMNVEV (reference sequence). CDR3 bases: TGTGCCAGCAGTTTAGGAACCAATCAGCCCCAGCATTTT. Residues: CASSLGTNQPQHF.

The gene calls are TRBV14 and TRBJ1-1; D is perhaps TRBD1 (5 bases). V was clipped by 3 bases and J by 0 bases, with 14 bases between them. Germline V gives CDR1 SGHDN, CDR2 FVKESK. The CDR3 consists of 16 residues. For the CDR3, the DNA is TGTGCCAGCAGCCATCCCGACAGATTCCTGAACACTGAAGCTTTCTTT. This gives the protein CASSHPDRFLNTEAFF.

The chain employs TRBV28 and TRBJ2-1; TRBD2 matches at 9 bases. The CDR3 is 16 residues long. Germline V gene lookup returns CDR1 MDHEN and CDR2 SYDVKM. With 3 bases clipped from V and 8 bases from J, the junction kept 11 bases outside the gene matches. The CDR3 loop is CASSFSAGGPEYEQFF. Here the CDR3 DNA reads TGTGCCAGCAGTTTTTCTGCGGGAGGGCCCGAGTATGAGCAGTTCTTC.

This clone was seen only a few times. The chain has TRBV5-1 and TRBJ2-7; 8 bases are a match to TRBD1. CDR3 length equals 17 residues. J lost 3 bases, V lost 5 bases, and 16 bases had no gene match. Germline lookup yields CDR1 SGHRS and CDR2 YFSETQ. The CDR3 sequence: CASRHHDPGTGNYEQYF. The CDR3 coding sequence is TGCGCCAGCAGGCATCACGATCCCGGGACAGGTAACTACGAGCAGTACTTC. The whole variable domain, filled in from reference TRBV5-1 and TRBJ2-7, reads KAGVTQTPRYLIKTRGQQVTLSCSPISGHRSVSWYQQTPGQGLQFLFEYFSETQRNKGNFPGRFSGRQFSNSRSEMNVSTLELGDSALYLCASRHHDPGTGNYEQYFGPGTRLTVT.

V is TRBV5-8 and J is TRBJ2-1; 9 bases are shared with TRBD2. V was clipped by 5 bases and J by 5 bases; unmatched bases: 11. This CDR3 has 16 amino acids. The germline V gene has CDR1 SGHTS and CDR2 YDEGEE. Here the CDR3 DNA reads TGTGCCAGCAGGGTCCATGCGACTAGCGGTCACAATGAGCAGTTCTTC. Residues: CASRVHATSGHNEQFF. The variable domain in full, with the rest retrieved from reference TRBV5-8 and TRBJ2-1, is EAGVTQSPTHLIKTRGQQATLRCSPISGHTSVYWYQQALGLGLQFLLWYDEGEERNRGNFPPRFSGRQFPNYSSELNVNALELEDSALYLCASRVHATSGHNEQFFGPGTRLTVL.

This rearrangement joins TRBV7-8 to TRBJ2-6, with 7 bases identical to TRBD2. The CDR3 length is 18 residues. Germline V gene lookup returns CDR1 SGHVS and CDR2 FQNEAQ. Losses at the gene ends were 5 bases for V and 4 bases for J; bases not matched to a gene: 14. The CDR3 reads CASSRHGPGRIGANVLTF. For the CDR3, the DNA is TGTGCCAGCAGCAGACACGGTCCCGGGAGGATCGGGGCCAACGTCCTGACTTTC. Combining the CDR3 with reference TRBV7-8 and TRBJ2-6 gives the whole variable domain GAGVSQSPRYKVAKRGQDVALRCDPISGHVSLFWYQQALGQGPEFLTYFQNEAQLDKSGLPSDRFFAERPEGSVSTLKIQRTQQEDSAVYLCASSRHGPGRIGANVLTFGAGSRLTVL.

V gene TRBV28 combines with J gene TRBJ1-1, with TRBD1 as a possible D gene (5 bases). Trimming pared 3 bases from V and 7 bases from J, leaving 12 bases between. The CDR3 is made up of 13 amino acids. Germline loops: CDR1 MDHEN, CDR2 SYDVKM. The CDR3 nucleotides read TGTGCCAGCAGTTTTCAGGGTGGACTTGAAGCTTTCTTT. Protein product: CASSFQGGLEAFF.

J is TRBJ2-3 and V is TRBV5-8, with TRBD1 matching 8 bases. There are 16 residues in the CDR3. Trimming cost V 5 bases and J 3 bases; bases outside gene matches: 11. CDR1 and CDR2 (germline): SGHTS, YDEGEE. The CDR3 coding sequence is TGTGCCAGCAGTCACGTCGGGGACAGGTCGACAGATACGCAGTATTTT. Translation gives CASSHVGDRSTDTQYF.

CDR3 sequence reads: CASSGWTGSYGYTF. In DNA form, the CDR3 reads TGCGCCAGCAGTGGGTGGACAGGGTCCTATGGCTACACCTTC. The chain links TRBV5-1 to TRBJ1-2, with 8 bases identical to TRBD1. V lost 5 bases to trimming and J lost 4 bases; unmatched junction nucleotides: 7. The germline gives CDR1 SGHRS, CDR2 YFSETQ. The CDR3 is made up of 14 amino acids.

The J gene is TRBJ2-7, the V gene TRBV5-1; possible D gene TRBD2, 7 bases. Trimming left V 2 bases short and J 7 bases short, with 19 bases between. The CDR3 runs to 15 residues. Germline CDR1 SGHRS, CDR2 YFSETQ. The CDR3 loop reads CASSFISAGAGEQYF. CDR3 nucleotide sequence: TGCGCCAGCAGCTTTATCTCCGCGGGGGCGGGGGAGCAGTACTTC.

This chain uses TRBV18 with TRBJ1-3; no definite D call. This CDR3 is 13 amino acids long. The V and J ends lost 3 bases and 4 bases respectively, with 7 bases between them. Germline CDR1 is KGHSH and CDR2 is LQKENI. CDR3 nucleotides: TGTGCCAGCTCACCGAATCCGGGAAACACCATATATTTT. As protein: CASSPNPGNTIYF.

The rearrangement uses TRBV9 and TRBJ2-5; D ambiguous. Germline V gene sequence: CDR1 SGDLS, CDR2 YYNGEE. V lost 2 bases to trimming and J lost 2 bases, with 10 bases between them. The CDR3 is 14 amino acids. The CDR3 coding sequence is TGTGCCAGCAGCGTCTCAACAGTACAAGAGACCCAGTACTTC. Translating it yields CASSVSTVQETQYF.

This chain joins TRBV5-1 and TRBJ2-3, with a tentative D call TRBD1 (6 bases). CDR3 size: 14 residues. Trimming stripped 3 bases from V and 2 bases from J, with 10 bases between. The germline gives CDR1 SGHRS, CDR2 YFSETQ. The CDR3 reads CASSWGLNTDTQYF. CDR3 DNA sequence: TGCGCCAGCAGCTGGGGGCTTAACACAGATACGCAGTATTTT.

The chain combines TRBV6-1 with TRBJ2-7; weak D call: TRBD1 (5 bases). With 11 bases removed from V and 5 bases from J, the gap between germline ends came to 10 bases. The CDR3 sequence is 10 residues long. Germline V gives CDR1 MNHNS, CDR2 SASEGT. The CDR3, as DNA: TGTGCCCACCTGGGGCACGAGCAGTACTTC. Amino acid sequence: CAHLGHEQYF.

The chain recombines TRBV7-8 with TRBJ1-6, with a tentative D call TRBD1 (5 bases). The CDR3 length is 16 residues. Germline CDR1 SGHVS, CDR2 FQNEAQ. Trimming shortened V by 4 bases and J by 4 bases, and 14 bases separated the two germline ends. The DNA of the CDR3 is TGTGCCAGCAGCTCCACCGAGGGGCTATATAATTCACCCCTCCACTTT. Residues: CASSSTEGLYNSPLHF.

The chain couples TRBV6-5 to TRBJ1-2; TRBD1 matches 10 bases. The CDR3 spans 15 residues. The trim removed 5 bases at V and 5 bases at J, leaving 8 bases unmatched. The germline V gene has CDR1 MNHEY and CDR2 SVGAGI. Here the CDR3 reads CASSRTDRGRYGYTF. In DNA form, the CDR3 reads TGTGCCAGCAGTCGAACAGACAGGGGGCGTTATGGCTACACCTTC.

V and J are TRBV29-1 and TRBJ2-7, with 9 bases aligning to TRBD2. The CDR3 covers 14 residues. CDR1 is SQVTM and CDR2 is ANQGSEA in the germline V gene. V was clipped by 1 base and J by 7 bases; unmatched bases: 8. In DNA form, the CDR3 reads TGCAGCGTTGAAGGAGTAGCGGGAGTTCGAGAGCAGTACTTC. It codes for CSVEGVAGVREQYF.

The CDR3 sequence is CASATLRGLNTGELFF. The CDR3 DNA reads as TGTGCCAGCGCTACCCTTCGCGGACTGAACACCGGGGAGCTGTTTTTT. This chain connects TRBV5-4 to TRBJ2-2; perhaps TRBD2 as D (5 bases). In germline, CDR1 is SGHNT, CDR2 YYREEE (reference sequence). This CDR3 contains 16 residues. Between the trimmed V and J ends, which lost 7 bases and 1 base, there was a span of 17 bases.

The CDR3 reads CASSVVTGGVDGSNTIYF. CDR3 in DNA: TGTGCCAGCAGCGTAGTAACAGGGGGCGTAGACGGCTCAAACACCATATATTTT. The chain recombines TRBV9 with TRBJ1-3; 9 positions match TRBD1. J lost 6 bases, V lost 0 bases, and 13 bases had no gene match. CDR1 is SGDLS and CDR2 is YYNGEE in the germline V gene. The length of the CDR3 is 18 residues. The full variable domain, its missing parts supplied by reference TRBV9 and TRBJ1-3, is DSGVTQTPKHLITATGQRVTLRCSPRSGDLSVYWYQQSLDQGLQFLIQYYNGEERAKGNILERFSAQQFPDLHSELNLSSLELGDSALYFCASSVVTGGVDGSNTIYFGEGSWLTVV.

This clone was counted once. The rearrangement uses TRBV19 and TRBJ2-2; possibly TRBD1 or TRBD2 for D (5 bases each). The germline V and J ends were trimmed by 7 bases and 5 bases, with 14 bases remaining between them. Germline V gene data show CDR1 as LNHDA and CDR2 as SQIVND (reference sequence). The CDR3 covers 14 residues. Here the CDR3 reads CASNGREITGELFF. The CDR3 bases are TGTGCCAGTAACGGCAGGGAGATAACCGGGGAGCTGTTTTTT. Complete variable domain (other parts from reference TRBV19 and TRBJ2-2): DGGITQSPKYLFRKEGQNVTLSCEQNLNHDAMYWYRQDPGQGLRLIYYSQIVNDFQKGDIAEGYSVSREKKESFPLTVTSAQKNPTAFYLCASNGREITGELFFGEGSRLTVL.

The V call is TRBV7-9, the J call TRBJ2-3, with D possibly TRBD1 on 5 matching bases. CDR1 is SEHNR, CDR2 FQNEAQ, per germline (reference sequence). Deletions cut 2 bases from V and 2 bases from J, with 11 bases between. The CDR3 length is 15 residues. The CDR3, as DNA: TGTGCCAGCAGCTTACAGGGTTCGTTCACAGATACGCAGTATTTT. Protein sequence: CASSLQGSFTDTQYF.

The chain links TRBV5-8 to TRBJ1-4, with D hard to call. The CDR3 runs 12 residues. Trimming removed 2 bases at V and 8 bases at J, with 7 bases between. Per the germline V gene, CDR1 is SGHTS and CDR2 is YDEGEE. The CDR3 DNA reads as TGTGCCAGCAGCTTTCGGAGGGAAAAACTGTTTTTT. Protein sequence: CASSFRREKLFF.

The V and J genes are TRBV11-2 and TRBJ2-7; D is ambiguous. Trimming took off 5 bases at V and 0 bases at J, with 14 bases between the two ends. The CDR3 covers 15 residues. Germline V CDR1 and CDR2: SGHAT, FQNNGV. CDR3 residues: CASSDLRGISYEQYF. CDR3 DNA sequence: TGTGCCAGCAGCGACCTCCGCGGTATCTCCTACGAGCAGTACTTC.

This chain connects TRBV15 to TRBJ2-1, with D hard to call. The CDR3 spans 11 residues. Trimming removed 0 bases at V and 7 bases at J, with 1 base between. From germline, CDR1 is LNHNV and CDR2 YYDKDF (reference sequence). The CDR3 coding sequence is TGTGCCACCAGCAGAGATAATGAGCAGTTCTTC. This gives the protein CATSRDNEQFF.

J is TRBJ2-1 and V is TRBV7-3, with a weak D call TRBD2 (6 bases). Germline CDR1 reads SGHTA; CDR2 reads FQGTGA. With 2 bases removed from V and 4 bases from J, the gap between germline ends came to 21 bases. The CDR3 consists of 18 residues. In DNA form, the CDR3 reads TGTGCCAGCAGCTTAGGGCAGTCTAGCTGGGGGGATTACAATGAGCAGTTCTTC. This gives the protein CASSLGQSSWGDYNEQFF.

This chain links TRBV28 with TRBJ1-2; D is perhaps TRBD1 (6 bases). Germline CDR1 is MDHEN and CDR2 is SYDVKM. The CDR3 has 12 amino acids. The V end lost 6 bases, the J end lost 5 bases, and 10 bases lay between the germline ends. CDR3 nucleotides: TGTGCCAGCAGACAGGGAAGTTATGGCTACACCTTC. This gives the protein CASRQGSYGYTF.